A selection of T cell receptor beta chains follows, all from one sample in a study of vaccination and CD4 T cells after COVID-19. TCRdb itself ran the PCR reads through MiXCR, one entry per CDR3 protein. Of more than 8,000 distinct CDR3 sequences listed, approximately 19% are singletons. These receptors' antigens are unknown. Sequences were derived from CD4+ T cells from blood, cultured in vitro, sampled after SARS-CoV-2 vaccination. These receptors came from a human donor who had recovered from COVID-19. Both conserved end residues are part of each CDR3. The order of the fields is clone size, J gene, V gene, CDR3 protein. Not every row has a clone size; where given, it reads once, few, many or a size class.

few TRBJ2-7 TRBV29-1 CSVEGQSYEQYF
medium-sized TRBJ2-2 TRBV28 CASSRGNTGELFF
NA TRBJ2-7 TRBV28 CASSLRGGGRFSHEQYF
once TRBJ1-5 TRBV10-3 CAISEIAGGVSQPQHF
NA TRBJ2-5 TRBV7-9 CASSPGAGGETQYF
few TRBJ2-7 TRBV27 CASSLMRASRYEQYF
NA TRBJ1-1 TRBV19 CASSTFSYGNTEAFF
many TRBJ1-6 TRBV27 CASSLRGPGQVINSPLHF
few TRBJ2-5 TRBV2 CASSEIALGQETQYF
NA TRBJ1-5 TRBV20-1 CSARDGNGQGQPQHF
few TRBJ2-6 TRBV5-4 CASSLDSSGANVLTF
NA TRBJ1-2 TRBV18 CASSPRTGGDGYTF
few TRBJ1-5 TRBV6-2/TRBV6-3 CASSYAGLFQPQHF
NA TRBJ1-5 TRBV19 CASWAEGTGTNQPQHF
NA TRBJ1-5 TRBV28 CASSFVLTGGNQPQHF
large TRBJ1-6 TRBV7-6 CASSLQDGNSPLHF
NA TRBJ2-3 TRBV20-1 CSARDPGRGDTQYF